The rows below give T cell receptor beta chains drawn from one sample of a study of T cell responses to AZD1222 COVID-19 vaccine. TCRdb's copy holds only in-frame clones and misses some; the assay was immunoSEQ multiplex PCR. The sample yields some 150,000 clones, approximately 85% seen once. The sample was peripheral blood, taken 28 days after the second dose of the MenACWY control vaccine. The origin of the receptors is an adult who received the MenACWY meningococcal vaccine as a control. The CDR3 runs from the conserved cysteine through the conserved F or W. A D gene is named only where the DNA matches it firmly. Clone size is not always given. Where it is, it says once, few, many or a class for expanded clones.

j_call v_call d_call clone_size cdr3_nt cdr3_aa
TRBJ2-6 TRBV9 . . TGTGCCAGCAGCGTAGAACATTTTGCTGGGGCCAACGTCCTGACTTTC CASSVEHFAGANVLTF
TRBJ1-4 TRBV5-1 . . TGCGCCAGCAGCCCCAGGCCGAGCCCGGGGGAAAAACTGTTTTTT CASSPRPSPGEKLFF
TRBJ2-7 TRBV28 TRBD2 once TGTGCCAGCAGCCGACGACTAGCTGATTCCTACGAGCAGTACTTC CASSRRLADSYEQYF
TRBJ1-3 TRBV7-9 . . TGTGCCAGCAGCTTAGACGCCGGGTCTGGAAACACCATATATTTT CASSLDAGSGNTIYF
TRBJ2-2 TRBV5-1 . . TGCGCCAGCAGCTTGGCCGGGGGAGGACAGACCGGGGAGCTGTTTTTT CASSLAGGGQTGELFF
TRBJ2-7 TRBV5-6 TRBD2 once TGTGCCAGCAGGGAAGCGGGGGGCTCCTACGAGCAGTACTTC CASREAGGSYEQYF
TRBJ2-7 TRBV2 . . TGTGCCAGCAGTGAAAGGCACCCCCTCCGGGTAAACTACGAGCAGTACTTC CASSERHPLRVNYEQYF
TRBJ2-3 TRBV23-1 . few TGCGCCAGCAGCAACCGTTACACAGATACGCAGTATTTT CASSNRYTDTQYF
TRBJ2-6 TRBV7-6 . . TGTGCCAGCAGCCCCCGACAGTTTTCTGGGGCCAACGTCCTGACTTTC CASSPRQFSGANVLTF
TRBJ2-2 TRBV5-1 . . TGCGCCAGCAGCATTGACAGGAACACCGGGGAGCTGTTTTTT CASSIDRNTGELFF
TRBJ2-1 TRBV28 TRBD2 . TGTGCCAGCAGGACTAGCGGGAGGGTCTACATGTACAATGAGCAGTTCTTC CASRTSGRVYMYNEQFF
TRBJ2-3 TRBV6-5 . . TGTGCCAGCAGTTACTCGAGCACAGGAAAGACAGATACGCAGTATTTT CASSYSSTGKTDTQYF
TRBJ1-1 TRBV6-5 . . TGTGCCATCACTTCCTCCTGGCCTGGGAAAGCTTTCTTT CAITSSWPGKAFF
TRBJ2-1 TRBV10-2 . . TGCGCCAGCACCCCTCAATCGGGGTCCTACAATGAGCAGTTCTTC CASTPQSGSYNEQFF
TRBJ2-1 TRBV20-1 . . TGCAGTGCCCGACGAACAGAATTACAGTTCTTC CSARRTELQFF
TRBJ2-1 TRBV28 . . TGTGCCAGCAGTGCGCCCGGGACTTTCAACAATGAGCAGTTCTTC CASSAPGTFNNEQFF
TRBJ1-4 TRBV27 . . TGTGCCAGCAGTTTCACGGGGGTGGGCGAAAAACTGTTTTTT CASSFTGVGEKLFF
TRBJ2-2 TRBV27 . . TGTGCCAGCAGTAAACAGCTCGGACAATACGGGGAGCTGTTTTTT CASSKQLGQYGELFF
TRBJ2-7 TRBV10-3 . . TGTGCCATCCGAGCCGGGGACTACGAGCAGTACTTC CAIRAGDYEQYF
TRBJ2-1 TRBV2 . few TGTGCCAGCAGTGAAAGTTTAGTAAGCTCCTACAATGAGCAGTTCTTC CASSESLVSSYNEQFF
TRBJ2-2 TRBV6-6 . . TGTGCCAGCAGTTACTCGTTGTCACCCACACCCGGGGAGCTGTTTTTT CASSYSLSPTPGELFF
TRBJ2-4 TRBV19 TRBD1 . TGTGCCAGTAGTTCTCACAGGGGAAACATTCAGTACTTC CASSSHRGNIQYF
TRBJ2-1 TRBV9 . . TGTGCCAGCAGCAGCCGGAATGAGCAGTTCTTC CASSSRNEQFF
TRBJ2-5 TRBV18 TRBD1 . TGTGCCAGCTCACCAGTCGGACAGGGAGAGACCCAGTACTTC CASSPVGQGETQYF
TRBJ1-1 TRBV5-1 . . TGCGCCAGCAGCTGGCGGGGGGGAAATTCCATGAACACTGAAGCTTTCTTT CASSWRGGNSMNTEAFF
TRBJ2-7 TRBV19 . . TGTGCCAGTAGTAACCAGTTCTACGAGCAGTACTTC CASSNQFYEQYF
TRBJ1-2 TRBV28 TRBD1 . TGTGCCAGCAGTTCTGCCAGGGGGGCGGTAGATGGCTACACCTTC CASSSARGAVDGYTF
TRBJ2-7 TRBV28 TRBD2 . TGTGCCAGCAGTTTACAAGGTAGCGGGAGACGCGAGCAGTACTTC CASSLQGSGRREQYF
TRBJ2-2 TRBV11-3 . . TGTGCCAGCAGCTCAGACACCGGGGAGCTGTTTTTT CASSSDTGELFF
TRBJ1-2 TRBV2 TRBD1 . TGTGCCAGCGCCGGGACAGGGGCCCATGGCTACACCTTC CASAGTGAHGYTF